The T cell receptor (beta chain) under discussion was sequenced for a study of TIL therapy for anti-PD-1-resistant metastatic lung cancer. Looking at the study overall: Tumors had a median PD-L1 proportion score of approximately 6%. Study-wide points: TIL cultures after expansion showed higher clonality and lower diversity than baseline tumor (median about 6% vs 30%).

This was the immunoSEQ v3 assay. Survey-level samples got 2 million or so read pairs; deep-level samples got roughly 5-6.5 million. Assay: immunoSEQ multiplex PCR; the TCRdb copy retains only in-frame clones and omits some. Counted here are around 100,000 clones, just over 65% occurring once; the ten biggest clones make up approximately 11%. With respect to this clone: Its antigen is still unknown.

Time point: pre-treatment sample, taken before nivolumab and TIL therapy. Most excised metastases sampled were pleural nodules or supraclavicular lymph nodes. Enrollment ran from late 2017 to early 2020. The CDR3 loop spans 15 amino acids. Germline V gene sequence: CDR1 SGHNT, CDR2 YYREEE (reference sequence). Between the trimmed V and J ends, which lost 0 bases and 12 bases, there was a span of 16 bases. The sequence came from a person between 25 and 80 years old with non-small cell lung cancer. The chain recombines TRBV5-4 with TRBJ1-6, with D perhaps matching TRBD1 (5 bases). The sequencing used tumor tissue, collected at baseline. The CDR3 is CASSLDSGPSKPLHF. DNA for the CDR3: TGTGCCAGCAGCTTGGACTCGGGGCCGTCGAAACCCCTCCACTTT. The full variable domain, rest sourced from reference TRBV5-4 and TRBJ1-6, is ETGVTQSPTHLIKTRGQQVTLRCSSQSGHNTVSWYQQALGQGPQFIFQYYREEENGRGNFPPRFSGLQFPNYSSELNVNALELDDSALYLCASSLDSGPSKPLHFGNGTRLTVT.